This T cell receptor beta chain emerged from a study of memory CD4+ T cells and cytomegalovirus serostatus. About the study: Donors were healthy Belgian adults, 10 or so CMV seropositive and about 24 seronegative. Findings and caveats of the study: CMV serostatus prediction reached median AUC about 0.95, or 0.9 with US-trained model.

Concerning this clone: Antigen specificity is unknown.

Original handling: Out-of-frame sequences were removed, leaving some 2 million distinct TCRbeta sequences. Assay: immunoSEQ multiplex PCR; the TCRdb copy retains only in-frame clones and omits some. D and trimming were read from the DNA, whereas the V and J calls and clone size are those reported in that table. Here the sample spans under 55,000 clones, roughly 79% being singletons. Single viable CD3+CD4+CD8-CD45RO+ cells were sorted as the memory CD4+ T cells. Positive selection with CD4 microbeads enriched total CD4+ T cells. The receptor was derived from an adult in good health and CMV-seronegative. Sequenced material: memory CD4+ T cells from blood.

CDR3 nucleotide sequence: TGTGCCAGCAGCCAAGATAGGGGGTCGAATGAAAAACTGTTTTTT. Its protein is CASSQDRGSNEKLFF. The V and J genes are TRBV4-2 and TRBJ1-4; D perhaps matches TRBD1 (6 bases). This CDR3 contains 15 residues. The V end lost 0 bases, the J end lost 5 bases, and 10 bases lay between the germline ends. In germline, CDR1 is LGHNA, CDR2 YNFKEQ.